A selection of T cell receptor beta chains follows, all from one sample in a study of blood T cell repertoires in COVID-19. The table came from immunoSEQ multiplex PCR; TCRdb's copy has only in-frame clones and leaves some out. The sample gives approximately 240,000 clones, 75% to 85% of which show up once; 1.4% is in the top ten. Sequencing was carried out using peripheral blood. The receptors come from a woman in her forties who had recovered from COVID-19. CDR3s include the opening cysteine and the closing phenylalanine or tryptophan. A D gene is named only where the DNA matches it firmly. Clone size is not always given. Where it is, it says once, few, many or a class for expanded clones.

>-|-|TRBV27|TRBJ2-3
TGTGCCAGCAGTAACTGGAGGGGAGATACGCAGTATTTT
CASSNWRGDTQYF
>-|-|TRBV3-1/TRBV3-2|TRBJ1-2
TGTGCCAGCAGCCTTCGAGACTATGGCTACACCTTC
CASSLRDYGYTF
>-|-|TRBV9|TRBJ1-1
TGTGCCAGCAGCGGGGGCGAGGTGAACACTGAAGCTTTCTTT
CASSGGEVNTEAFF
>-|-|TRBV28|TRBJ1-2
TGTGCCAGCACCAGTATGCTGAGGGGGTATGATGGCTACACCTTC
CASTSMLRGYDGYTF
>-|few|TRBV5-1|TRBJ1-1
TGCGCCAGCAGTGTGATTCCAGGGGAATATGAAGCTTTCTTT
CASSVIPGEYEAFF
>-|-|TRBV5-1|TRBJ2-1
TGCGCCAGCAGCTACTCGACTGGAAATGAGCAGTTCTTC
CASSYSTGNEQFF
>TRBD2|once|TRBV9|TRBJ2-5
TGTGCCAGCAGCCCCCTGCTTGGGACTAACCAAGAGACCCAGTACTTC
CASSPLLGTNQETQYF
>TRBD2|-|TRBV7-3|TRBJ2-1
TGTGCCAGCAGCATCCTAGCGGGTGAGCAGTTCTTC
CASSILAGEQFF
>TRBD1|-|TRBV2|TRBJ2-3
TGTGCCAGCAGTCTTCCGACAGGGGGTTTCACAGATACGCAGTATTTT
CASSLPTGGFTDTQYF
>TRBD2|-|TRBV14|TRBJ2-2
TGTGCCAGCAGCCAACGACTAGCGGGGGATCCGAACACCGGGGAGCTGTTTTTT
CASSQRLAGDPNTGELFF
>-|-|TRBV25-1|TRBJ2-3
TGTGCCAGCAGCTCCACAGGGTTTGTAACAGATACGCAGTATTTT
CASSSTGFVTDTQYF
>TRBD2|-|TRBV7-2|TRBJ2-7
TGTGCCAGCAGCTGGACTAGCGGTGCCTACGAGCAGTACTTC
CASSWTSGAYEQYF
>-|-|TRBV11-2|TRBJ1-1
TGTGCCAGCAGCTTATCGCGGGGGGGTATGAACACTGAAGCTTTCTTT
CASSLSRGGMNTEAFF
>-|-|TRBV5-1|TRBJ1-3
TGCGCCAGCCCCAAGCGACAGAGAAGAAACACCATATATTTT
CASPKRQRRNTIYF
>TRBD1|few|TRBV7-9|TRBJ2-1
TGTGCCAGCAGCTACCGGACAGGGGCCCCTGAGCAGTTCTTC
CASSYRTGAPEQFF
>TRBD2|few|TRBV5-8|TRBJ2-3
TGTGCCAGCAGCTTGGGTCTAGCGGGGAGCACAGATACGCAGTATTTT
CASSLGLAGSTDTQYF
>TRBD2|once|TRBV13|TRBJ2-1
TGTGCCAGCAGCAACCCGACTAGCGGGGGGGCCGTTGCCCATGAGCAGTTCTTC
CASSNPTSGGAVAHEQFF
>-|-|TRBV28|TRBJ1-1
TGTGCCAGCAGTTTATTCGCAGGGCGAGGTCCCCCTGCGGAAGCTTTCTTT
CASSLFAGRGPPAEAFF
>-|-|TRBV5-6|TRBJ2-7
TGTGCCAGCAGCCCGGGGAGTCGGGAGCAGTACTTC
CASSPGSREQYF
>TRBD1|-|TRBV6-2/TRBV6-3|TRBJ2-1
TGTGCCAGCAGTTACTCTTTCGGGACAGGGGCCGATGAGCAGTTCTTC
CASSYSFGTGADEQFF
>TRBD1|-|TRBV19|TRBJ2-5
TGTGCCAGTAATGCAGGGGGCGAGGAGACCCAGTACTTC
CASNAGGEETQYF
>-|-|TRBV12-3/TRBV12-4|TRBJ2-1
TGTGCCAGCAGCGGGCAGGGGCATGAGCAGTTCTTC
CASSGQGHEQFF
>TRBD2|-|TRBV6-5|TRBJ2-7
TGTGCCAGTGCCTCCGGGACTAGCGTCGGGCAGTACTTC
CASASGTSVGQYF
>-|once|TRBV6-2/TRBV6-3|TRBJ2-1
TGTGCCAGCAGTTACTACAGGGACAATGAGCAGTTCTTC
CASSYYRDNEQFF
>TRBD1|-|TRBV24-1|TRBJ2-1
TGTGCCACCAGTGATAGTCAGGGGGCAGATGAGCAGTTCTTC
CATSDSQGADEQFF
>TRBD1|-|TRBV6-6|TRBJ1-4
TGTGCCAGCAGTCACCAGACAGGGGAAGTATGGGAAGAAAAACTGTTTTTT
CASSHQTGEVWEEKLFF
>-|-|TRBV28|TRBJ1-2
TGTGCCAGCAGTTTCGAGGGTTCTGGCTACACCTTC
CASSFEGSGYTF
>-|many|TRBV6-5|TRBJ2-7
TGTGCCAGCAGTCCTAATGGGGCAGCCCTATACGAGCAGTACTTC
CASSPNGAALYEQYF
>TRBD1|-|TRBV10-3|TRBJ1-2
TGTGCCATCACCGAGACAGGGGCAGGGTATGGCTACACCTTC
CAITETGAGYGYTF
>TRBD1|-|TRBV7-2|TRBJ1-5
TGTGCCAGCAGCTCTTGGGACAGGCCCTTGCAGCCCCAGCATTTT
CASSSWDRPLQPQHF
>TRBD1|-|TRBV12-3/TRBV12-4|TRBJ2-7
TGTGCCAGCACCCGACAGGGTTACGAGCAGTACTTC
CASTRQGYEQYF
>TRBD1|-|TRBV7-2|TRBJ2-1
TGTGCCAGCAGCTTCAGGACAGGGGCCGCGGGGGAGCAGTTCTTC
CASSFRTGAAGEQFF
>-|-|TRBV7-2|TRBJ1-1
TGTGCCAGCAGCACACTTGCCAGGGGAACTGAAGCTTTCTTT
CASSTLARGTEAFF